Listed below are T cell receptor beta chains from one sample, sequenced in a study of regulatory T cells in long-lasting Graves disease. Using its own MiXCR run on the multiplex PCR reads, TCRdb lists one record per CDR3 protein. There are about 430,000 distinct CDR3 sequences in the sample; approximately 15% occur only once, and about 8% lies in the top ten. These data are also associated with another study on T cells in Graves' hyperthyroidism and ophthalmopathy.

The input for sequencing was peripheral blood mononuclear cells (PBMCs), taken at new diagnosis, from a patient treated with antithyroid drugs. These receptors came from a middle-aged woman with Graves disease. The CDR3 runs from the conserved cysteine through the conserved F or W. Fields, in order: D gene, J gene, V gene, CDR3 protein. D genes are given only for firm matches.

NA	TRBJ1-5	TRBV6-1	CASLAGDYSNQPQHF
NA	TRBJ2-7	TRBV29-1	CSVEGQFGRATYEQYF
NA	TRBJ1-4	TRBV28	CATATGSGLEKLFF
NA	TRBJ2-1	TRBV28	CASSLWGLGDEQFF
TRBD1	TRBJ2-7	TRBV28	CASSSPSGQGNYEQYF
NA	TRBJ2-2	TRBV12-3/TRBV12-4	CASKGQGYTGELFF
NA	TRBJ1-1	TRBV7-9	CASSLGGGMPEAFF
NA	TRBJ1-4	TRBV4-1	CASSHVRGATNEKLFF
TRBD2	TRBJ2-3	TRBV24-1	CATSDQRKGGAGLRNTQYF
NA	TRBJ2-1	TRBV20-1	CSILSYNEQFF
TRBD1	TRBJ2-7	TRBV12-3/TRBV12-4	CASRGQGARPYEQYF
NA	TRBJ2-2	TRBV18	CASSPYQTGDTGELFF
NA	TRBJ2-4	TRBV20-1	CSARERWRGNIQYF
TRBD1	TRBJ1-3	TRBV19	CASSMREGAPSGNTIYF
TRBD1	TRBJ2-7	TRBV11-2	CASSLVGRGRYEQYF
NA	TRBJ1-2	TRBV9	CASSAPGTHYGYTF
NA	TRBJ1-2	TRBV12-3/TRBV12-4	CASSFSMIPRGYTF
TRBD2	TRBJ2-1	TRBV19	CASNFWTRDNEQFF
NA	TRBJ2-1	TRBV12-3/TRBV12-4	CASMGTEYNEQFF
NA	TRBJ2-3	TRBV24-1	CATSDQTKDTQYF
NA	TRBJ2-5	TRBV4-1	CASSQGLGQAEAQYF
TRBD2	TRBJ2-3	TRBV28	CASSSRTSGTSTDTQYF
TRBD2	TRBJ2-7	TRBV19	CASSAGGAYEQYF
NA	TRBJ2-5	TRBV12-3/TRBV12-4	CASSGPVETQYF
NA	TRBJ2-1	TRBV4-3	CASSQDSQIVVDGEQFF
NA	TRBJ2-5	TRBV20-1	CSARDRRGYETQYF
TRBD1	TRBJ2-5	TRBV28	CASSLWDPDRVEETQYF
NA	TRBJ1-2	TRBV6-1	CASSLLRQYGYTF
NA	TRBJ1-5	TRBV28	CASSLFRDGHQPQHF
NA	TRBJ2-7	TRBV28	CASSQVPVTYEQYF
TRBD2	TRBJ2-7	TRBV6-9	CASSYSYSGRASYEQYF
NA	TRBJ2-7	TRBV9	CASSVDFGGVGEQYF
TRBD1	TRBJ2-3	TRBV6-1	CASNTGTGATDTQYF
TRBD1	TRBJ1-4	TRBV12-3/TRBV12-4	CASRPTGGGEKLFF
NA	TRBJ1-4	TRBV28	CASSPPGGVNEKLFF
NA	TRBJ2-7	TRBV6-1	CASSPPDREQYF
TRBD2	TRBJ2-7	TRBV12-3/TRBV12-4	CASSFKRLGTSGSSYEQYF
TRBD1	TRBJ2-7	TRBV2	CASNGQGSYEQYF
NA	TRBJ2-5	TRBV20-1	CSARDTVGIQETQYF
NA	TRBJ2-5	TRBV2	CASSDSATSGETQYF
TRBD1	TRBJ2-3	TRBV7-8	CASSPTGDGTDTQYF
NA	TRBJ1-2	TRBV20-1	CSATEAANYGYTF
NA	TRBJ2-5	TRBV11-2	CASSLKAHQETQYF
NA	TRBJ2-6	TRBV28	CASRWSGVSRGANVLTF
TRBD2	TRBJ2-7	TRBV6-1	CATRLVLAGAYEQYF
NA	TRBJ2-6	TRBV5-1	CASTIGRSDGANVLTF
NA	TRBJ2-3	TRBV27	CASSLYSHADTQYF
TRBD1	TRBJ2-7	TRBV12-3/TRBV12-4	CASSPGYRGHLGEQYF
TRBD1	TRBJ2-1	TRBV28	CASRGQGTYNEQFF
TRBD2	TRBJ2-1	TRBV7-2	CASSPVAGAYNEQFF